The 14 T cell receptor beta chains reported below all come from one sample, sequenced in a study of T cell responses to AZD1222 COVID-19 vaccine. Method: immunoSEQ multiplex PCR; TCRdb's copy keeps in-frame clones and lacks some. The table records about 220,000 clones, about 93% of them present only once. Sequencing was performed on peripheral blood, taken on day 0 of MenACWY control vaccination. These TCRs come from an adult in good health.

The chain employs TRBV5-1 and TRBJ2-1; no firm D call. CDR3 length: 12 amino acids. The germline V and J ends were trimmed by 4 bases and 6 bases, with 8 bases remaining between them. The germline V gene has CDR1 SGHRS and CDR2 YFSETQ. The CDR3 reads CASSLQRNEQFF. The CDR3 bases are TGCGCCAGCAGCCTCCAGCGCAATGAGCAGTTCTTC. Supplemented by reference TRBV5-1 and TRBJ2-1, the full variable domain reads KAGVTQTPRYLIKTRGQQVTLSCSPISGHRSVSWYQQTPGQGLQFLFEYFSETQRNKGNFPGRFSGRQFSNSRSEMNVSTLELGDSALYLCASSLQRNEQFFGPGTRLTVL.

V gene TRBV7-3 combines with J gene TRBJ2-1; the D gene is possibly TRBD2 (6 bases). Germline CDR1 is SGHTA and CDR2 is FQGTGA. V lost 3 bases to trimming and J lost 6 bases, with 9 bases between them. This CDR3 has 13 amino acids. The CDR3 bases are TGTGCCAGCAGCTTTGGGGGAGGCAATGAGCAGTTCTTC. Translating gives CASSFGGGNEQFF.

The chain employs TRBV3-1 (or the pseudogene TRBV3-2) and TRBJ2-2; the D is unclear. The V end was cut by 7 bases, the J end by 2 bases, with 5 bases between. In germline, CDR1 is LGHDT, CDR2 YNNKEL (reference sequence). This CDR3 is built from 12 residues. The CDR3 coding sequence is TGTGCCAGCACCGGTAACACCGGGGAGCTGTTTTTT. It is translated as CASTGNTGELFF.

The chain employs TRBV6-5 and TRBJ1-1, with no clear D. This CDR3 is 15 amino acids long. Germline loops: CDR1 MNHEY, CDR2 SVGAGI. V was cut by 0 bases and J by 0 bases, with 8 bases left in between. The CDR3 region has the DNA TGTGCCAGCAGTTACTCGAGAGTCATGAACACTGAAGCTTTCTTT. It yields the protein CASSYSRVMNTEAFF.

This chain uses TRBV27 with TRBJ1-3; D perhaps matches TRBD1 (5 bases). CDR3 size: 14 residues. Trimming removed 6 bases from V and 4 bases from J, with 13 bases in between. From germline, CDR1 is MNHEY and CDR2 SMNVEV (reference sequence). The CDR3 bases are TGTGCCAGCAGCCCAGGGTTATCCGGAAACACCATATATTTT. Its translation is CASSPGLSGNTIYF.

This chain links TRBV6-2 or TRBV6-3 with TRBJ1-5, with D unclear. The germline gives CDR1 MNHEY, CDR2 SVGEGT. The CDR3 totals 15 residues. V gave up 5 bases and J gave up 0 bases, with 11 bases separating them. The CDR3 DNA is TGTGCCAGCAGTCCAAGGTTTAATAGCAATCAGCCCCAGCATTTT. Translation: CASSPRFNSNQPQHF.

V and J are TRBV3-1 (or the pseudogene TRBV3-2) and TRBJ1-1; D ambiguous. CDR3 length: 12 residues. Trimming took off 1 base at V and 6 bases at J, with 6 bases between the two ends. Germline V gene data show CDR1 as LGHDT and CDR2 as YNNKEL (reference sequence). CDR3 sequence: CASSQVRAEAFF. CDR3 DNA: TGTGCCAGCAGCCAAGTCCGCGCTGAAGCTTTCTTT.

This chain uses TRBV21-1 with TRBJ1-2. TRBV21-1 is an annotated pseudogene. The CDR3 loop spans 18 amino acids. The CDR3 DNA reads TGTGCCAGCAGCAAAGGGGGGGCAGGGACCGCAATCGAGGGAGGCTACACCTTC. Protein sequence: CASSKGGAGTAIEGGYTF.

V and J are TRBV11-2 and TRBJ1-1, with D possibly TRBD1 on 6 matching bases. CDR1 and CDR2 from the germline V gene are SGHAT and FQNNGV. The ends were cut back, 6 bases at V and 10 bases at J, with 12 bases in the middle. This CDR3 is built from 11 residues. CDR3 DNA sequence: TGTGCCAGCAGACGGGGGGCGAGAGCTTTCTTT. Amino acids: CASRRGARAFF.

The rearrangement links TRBV30 to TRBJ1-5; tentative D call: TRBD1 (6 bases). The CDR3 sequence is 13 residues long. Germline lookup yields CDR1 GTSNPN and CDR2 SVGIG (reference sequence). The V and J ends lost 0 bases and 6 bases respectively, with 9 bases between them. The CDR3 DNA reads TGTGCCTGGAGTGTAGGGGGGGTTCAGCCCCAGCATTTT. The encoded protein is CAWSVGGVQPQHF.

The J gene is TRBJ2-5, the V gene TRBV12-3 or TRBV12-4; D perhaps matches TRBD1 (8 bases). V lost 7 bases and J lost 5, with 14 bases in between. This CDR3 is 13 amino acids long. CDR3 amino acids: CASIDRGGETQYF. CDR3 DNA: TGTGCCAGCATCGACAGGGGAGGGGAGACCCAGTACTTC.

The chain is built from TRBV24-1 and TRBJ2-3; no clear D. The CDR3 is made up of 13 amino acids. Per the germline V gene, CDR1 is KGHDR and CDR2 is SFDVKD. Trimming left V 5 bases short and J 2 bases short, with 7 bases between. The chain's CDR3 is CATSAAPTDTQYF. CDR3 sequence (DNA): TGTGCCACCAGTGCGGCCCCCACAGATACGCAGTATTTT.

This clone was recorded once. The chain carries TRBV7-2 and TRBJ1-1; 8 nucleotides match TRBD1. The CDR3 is 17 residues long. Germline V gene sequence: CDR1 SGHTA, CDR2 FQGNSA. With V trimmed by 0 bases and J by 0 bases, 6 bases remained unmatched. CDR3: CASSLARAGGMNTEAFF. The CDR3 DNA reads as TGTGCCAGCAGCTTAGCGCGGGCAGGGGGCATGAACACTGAAGCTTTCTTT. Supplemented by reference TRBV7-2 and TRBJ1-1, the full variable domain reads GAGVSQSPSNKVTEKGKDVELRCDPISGHTALYWYRQSLGQGLEFLIYFQGNSAPDKSGLPSDRFSAERTGGSVSTLTIQRTQQEDSAVYLCASSLARAGGMNTEAFFGQGTRLTVV.

The gene calls are TRBV6-2 or TRBV6-3 and TRBJ2-2; 12 positions agree with TRBD2. Trimming removed 6 bases from V and 4 bases from J; junction bases left unmatched: 6. The germline V gene encodes CDR1 MNHEY and CDR2 SVGEGT. The CDR3 consists of 16 residues. The CDR3 DNA sequence: TGTGCCAGCAGCCTAGCGGGGGGGCCACGCACCGGGGAGCTGTTTTTT. Translation: CASSLAGGPRTGELFF.